The 2 T cell receptor beta chains given below trace back to one sample, sequenced in a study of blood T cell repertoires in COVID-19. Clones were sequenced by immunoSEQ multiplex PCR, and TCRdb holds only the in-frame ones, with some missing. The data show around 470,000 clones, roughly 87% seen once. The source material was PBMCs or T cells enriched from blood (not recorded which). Receptors originate from a man younger than 30 who had recovered from COVID-19.

The genes are TRBV28 and TRBJ1-4, with 9 bases lining up with TRBD1. Germline lookup yields CDR1 MDHEN and CDR2 SYDVKM. The CDR3 consists of 12 residues. The V and J ends lost 10 bases and 11 bases, in that order; junction bases with no gene match: 8. CDR3 region: CATADRGRKLFF. The CDR3 DNA sequence: TGTGCCACCGCGGACAGGGGTAGGAAACTGTTTTTT.

The chain employs TRBV7-9 and TRBJ2-6; D is possibly TRBD1 (5 bases). CDR1 is SEHNR and CDR2 is FQNEAQ in the germline V gene (reference sequence). The CDR3 sequence is 16 residues long. Trimming pared 4 bases from V and 1 base from J, leaving 11 bases between. The CDR3 here is CASSSTAPSGANVLTF. As DNA, the CDR3 is TGTGCCAGCAGCTCGACAGCCCCTTCTGGGGCCAACGTCCTGACTTTC. Based on the CDR3 plus reference TRBV7-9 and TRBJ2-6, the full variable domain is DTGVSQNPRHKITKRGQNVTFRCDPISEHNRLYWYRQTLGQGPEFLTYFQNEAQLEKSRLLSDRFSAERPKGSFSTLEIQRTEQGDSAMYLCASSSTAPSGANVLTFGAGSRLTVL.